Below, 10 T cell receptor beta chains from the same sample are listed, as sequenced in a study of blood T cell repertoires in COVID-19. Clones were read by immunoSEQ multiplex PCR, and TCRdb kept only the in-frame ones, dropping some. Here the sample spans around 200,000 clones, approximately 86% being singletons. The specimen was peripheral blood. The source is a man between 35 and 55 years old with active or convalescent COVID-19.

This chain joins TRBV15 and TRBJ2-3; 8 positions agree with TRBD2. Germline V gene lookup returns CDR1 LNHNV and CDR2 YYDKDF (reference sequence). The CDR3 has 16 residues. V lost 5 bases, J lost 0 bases, and 7 bases stayed unmatched. The CDR3 here is CATSGIAGTSTDTQYF. CDR3 in DNA: TGTGCCACCAGCGGTATAGCGGGGACGAGCACAGATACGCAGTATTTT. Full variable domain (rest looked up from reference TRBV15 and TRBJ2-3): DAMVIQNPRYQVTQFGKPVTLSCSQTLNHNVMYWYQQKSSQAPKLLFHYYDKDFNNEADTPDNFQSRRPNTSFCFLDIRSPGLGDTAMYLCATSGIAGTSTDTQYFGPGTRLTVL.

CDR3 residues: CASSLTGQPYEQYF. The CDR3 bases are TGTGCCAGCAGCTTAACAGGACAGCCCTACGAGCAGTACTTC. V gene TRBV7-3 combines with J gene TRBJ2-7; maybe TRBD1 (6 bases). The germline CDR1 and CDR2 sequences are SGHTA and FQGTGA. CDR3 size: 14 residues. V was clipped by 0 bases and J by 2 bases, with 8 bases between them.

The chain links TRBV20-1 to TRBJ2-2; D is unresolved. This CDR3 is built from 14 residues. V gave up 3 bases and J gave up 3 bases, with 11 bases separating them. Germline V gene sequence: CDR1 DFQATT, CDR2 SNEGSKA (reference sequence). The CDR3 protein is CSASRRSYTGELFF. As DNA, the CDR3 is TGCAGTGCTAGTCGCAGGTCATACACCGGGGAGCTGTTTTTT.

This sequence joins TRBV19 and TRBJ1-5; 9 bases fit TRBD1. CDR3 length equals 17 residues. The V gene end was trimmed by 8 bases and the J gene end by 4 bases; junction bases not matched to a gene: 15. The germline gives CDR1 LNHDA, CDR2 SQIVND (reference sequence). CDR3 residues: CASASQGAGGGNQPQHF. DNA of the CDR3: TGTGCCAGTGCCTCACAGGGGGCCGGAGGGGGTAATCAGCCCCAGCATTTT.

The rearrangement joins TRBV4-3 to TRBJ2-7, with D unresolved. The CDR3 is 13 residues long. The V and J ends lost 3 bases and 12 bases respectively, with 18 bases between them. Germline V gene data show CDR1 as LGHNA and CDR2 as YSLEER. The CDR3 here is CASSHWPPSSLYF. DNA of the CDR3: TGCGCCAGCAGCCACTGGCCGCCATCTTCTTTGTACTTC.

The chain uses TRBV19 and TRBJ2-1; TRBD1 is a possible D gene (6 bases). The CDR3 runs 14 residues. CDR1 is LNHDA, CDR2 SQIVND, per germline (reference sequence). V shed 4 bases and J shed 3 bases, with 10 bases lying between them. Written as DNA, the CDR3 is TGTGCCAGTAGTACCGGGACACTCTACAATGAGCAGTTCTTC. It translates to CASSTGTLYNEQFF. The variable domain in full, with the rest retrieved from reference TRBV19 and TRBJ2-1, is DGGITQSPKYLFRKEGQNVTLSCEQNLNHDAMYWYRQDPGQGLRLIYYSQIVNDFQKGDIAEGYSVSREKKESFPLTVTSAQKNPTAFYLCASSTGTLYNEQFFGPGTRLTVL.

V is TRBV9 and J is TRBJ2-7; 7 positions agree with TRBD1. The V gene end was trimmed by 3 bases and the J gene end by 2 bases; junction bases not matched to a gene: 5. Looked up from germline, CDR1 is SGDLS and CDR2 is YYNGEE. The CDR3 totals 14 residues. CDR3 sequence (DNA): TGTGCCAGCAGCGCCCGGGACAGCCCCTACGAGCAGTACTTC. It codes for CASSARDSPYEQYF.

The chain is built from TRBV28 and TRBJ1-2, with 10 nucleotides matching TRBD1. CDR3 length equals 15 residues. V shed 5 bases, J shed 7 bases, and the junction held 10 bases outside the gene matches. From germline, CDR1 is MDHEN and CDR2 SYDVKM. In DNA, the CDR3 is TGTGCCAGCAGTCCCACGACAGGGGGCTTACTTGGCTACACCTTC. This sequence encodes CASSPTTGGLLGYTF.

This clone was detected only once. V is TRBV29-1 and J is TRBJ1-2; TRBD1 agrees at 7 bases. Germline CDR1 reads SQVTM; CDR2 reads ANQGSEA. The CDR3 is made up of 9 amino acids. CDR3 DNA sequence: TGCGCCGGACAGGAGGGCTACACCTTC. Protein product: CAGQEGYTF.

The chain is built from TRBV6-5 and TRBJ1-1, with D possibly being TRBD1 (5 bases). Deletions cut 6 bases from V and 4 bases from J, with 18 bases between. Germline V gives CDR1 MNHEY, CDR2 SVGAGI. This CDR3 region has 15 residues. The CDR3 bases are TGTGCCAGCAGCGGGACCGCGACGCGGGGCACTGAAGCTTTCTTT. Translation: CASSGTATRGTEAFF.